The rows below give T cell receptor beta chains drawn from one sample of a study of metastatic and nonmetastatic thyroid tumors. With MiXCR, TCRdb reprocessed the PCR reads. The repertoire has 35,000 to 50,000 clones, 15% to 20% of them found once; the top ten carry 15% to 20%. Source material: blood. The receptor set was obtained from a female donor with papillary thyroid cancer or a benign thyroid nodule (not recorded which). Some clones in this sample may be carry-over from other donors' samples. Each CDR3 is given with its conserved first and last residue.

TRBJ2-7,TRBV6-2/TRBV6-3,CASTYTSGTFYEQYF
TRBJ1-3,TRBV12-5,CASGLQGGNTIYF
TRBJ2-1,TRBV11-3,CATSLDPPPGVQFF
TRBJ2-3,TRBV7-3,CASSSRGENTGTQYF
TRBJ1-2,TRBV4-3,CASSQERATRTGYTF
TRBJ2-1,TRBV7-9,CASRETSGSNEQFF
TRBJ1-1,TRBV6-1,CASSDRQVAGSTEAFF
TRBJ2-3,TRBV4-1,CASSQRVGRATDTQYF
TRBJ2-2,TRBV28,CASSRTSAAGELFF
TRBJ1-1,TRBV20-1,CSARDQSRTVDTEAFF
TRBJ2-7,TRBV10-1,CASSPVRVGSGEQYF
TRBJ2-7,TRBV7-2,CASSKTTGQGYEQYF
TRBJ1-2,TRBV2,CASSSQGDSYGYTF
TRBJ2-3,TRBV12-3/TRBV12-4,CASSHSITQYF
TRBJ1-2,TRBV28,CASSLWEGQGGGYTF
TRBJ2-1,TRBV5-4,CASSLPSHEQFF
TRBJ1-1,TRBV2,CAIHRDTTEAFF
TRBJ1-1,TRBV19,CASKYQGVTEAFF
TRBJ2-7,TRBV28,CASSSEAVSYEQYF
TRBJ1-5,TRBV19,CASSTQRGGQPQHF
TRBJ2-3,TRBV5-1,CASSLFQGGDADTQYF
TRBJ2-5,TRBV20-1,CSARDYRETQYF
TRBJ2-3,TRBV6-1,CVSGRGPDTQYF
TRBJ2-2,TRBV11-1,CASSPHGLANTGELFF
TRBJ1-2,TRBV27,CASSPTPRQFYGYTF
TRBJ2-1,TRBV12-3/TRBV12-4,CASGPGFGTYNEQFF
TRBJ2-7,TRBV11-2,CASSLVGGGDSYEQYF
TRBJ1-1,TRBV6-2/TRBV6-3,CASSFRGRWTEAFF
TRBJ2-7,TRBV7-3,CASSPGQAFSYEQYF
TRBJ2-3,TRBV6-2/TRBV6-3,CATLFGGTDTQYF
TRBJ2-1,TRBV27,CASSRGGGRNEQFF
TRBJ1-5,TRBV18,CASKVSQGEGQPQHF
TRBJ1-6,TRBV12-3/TRBV12-4,CASSHGGADGSPLHF
TRBJ1-1,TRBV14,CASSHAGIEAFF
TRBJ2-1,TRBV15,CATSRARSYNEQFF
TRBJ2-7,TRBV6-2/TRBV6-3,CASRDGTGDLGEQYF
TRBJ2-5,TRBV28,CASRTGGQETQYF
TRBJ1-4,TRBV19,CASRPKTGSNEKLFF
TRBJ2-7,TRBV28,CASRATSGLGSYEQYF
TRBJ1-3,TRBV3-1,CASSPSGMISGNTIYF
TRBJ1-1,TRBV6-2/TRBV6-3,CASSYSPGGANTEAFF
TRBJ1-2,TRBV15,CATSRDWSGMEGYTF
TRBJ1-3,TRBV6-1,CASSEQGTGNTIYF
TRBJ1-2,TRBV13,CASSSHDDDRAIVPYGYTF
TRBJ2-7,TRBV28,CASSSPSGTSGYEQYF
TRBJ2-1,TRBV28,CASSLWMRQRAYNEQFF
TRBJ2-1,TRBV3-1,CASSLKDGYNEQFF
TRBJ1-1,TRBV29-1,CSFGEGGNTEAFF
TRBJ1-5,TRBV18,CASSPGQINQPQHF
TRBJ2-3,TRBV30,CAWSGLDADTQYF